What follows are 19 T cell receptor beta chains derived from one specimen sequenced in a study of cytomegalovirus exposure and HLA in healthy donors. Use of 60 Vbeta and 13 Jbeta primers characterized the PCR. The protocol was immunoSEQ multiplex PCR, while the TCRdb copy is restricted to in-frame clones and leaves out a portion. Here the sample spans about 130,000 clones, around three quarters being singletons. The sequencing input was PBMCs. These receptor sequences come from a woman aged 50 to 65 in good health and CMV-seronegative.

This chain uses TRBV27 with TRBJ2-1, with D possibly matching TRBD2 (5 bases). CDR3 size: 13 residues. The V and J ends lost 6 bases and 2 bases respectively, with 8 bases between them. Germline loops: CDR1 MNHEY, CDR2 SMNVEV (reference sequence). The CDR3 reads CASRVATYNEQFF. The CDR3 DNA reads TGTGCCAGCAGGGTAGCGACCTACAATGAGCAGTTCTTC.

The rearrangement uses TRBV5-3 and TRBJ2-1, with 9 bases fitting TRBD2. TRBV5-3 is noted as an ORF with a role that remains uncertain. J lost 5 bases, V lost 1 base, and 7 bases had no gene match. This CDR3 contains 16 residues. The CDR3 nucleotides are TGTGCCAGAAGCTTGTGGGCGGGGGGGGTACACAATGAGCAGTTCTTC. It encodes CARSLWAGGVHNEQFF.

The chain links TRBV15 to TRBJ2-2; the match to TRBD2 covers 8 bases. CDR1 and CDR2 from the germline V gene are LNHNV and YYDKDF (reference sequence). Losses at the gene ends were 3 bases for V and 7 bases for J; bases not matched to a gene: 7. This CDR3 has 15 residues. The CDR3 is CATSSLAGRVGELFF. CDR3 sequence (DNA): TGTGCCACCAGCAGCCTAGCGGGTCGGGTCGGGGAGCTGTTTTTT.

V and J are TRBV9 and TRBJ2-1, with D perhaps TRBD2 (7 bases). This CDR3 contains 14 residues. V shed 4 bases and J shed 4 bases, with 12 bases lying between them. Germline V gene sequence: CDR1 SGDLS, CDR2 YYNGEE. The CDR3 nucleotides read TGTGCCAGCAGCCCAGGGGAGGGTTACAATGAGCAGTTCTTC. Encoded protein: CASSPGEGYNEQFF.

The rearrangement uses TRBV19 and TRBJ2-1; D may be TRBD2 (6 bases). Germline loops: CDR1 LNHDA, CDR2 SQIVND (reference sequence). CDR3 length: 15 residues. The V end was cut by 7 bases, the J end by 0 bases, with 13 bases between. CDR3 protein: CASMGGFSSYNEQFF. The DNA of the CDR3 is TGTGCCAGTATGGGGGGTTTCAGCTCCTACAATGAGCAGTTCTTC.

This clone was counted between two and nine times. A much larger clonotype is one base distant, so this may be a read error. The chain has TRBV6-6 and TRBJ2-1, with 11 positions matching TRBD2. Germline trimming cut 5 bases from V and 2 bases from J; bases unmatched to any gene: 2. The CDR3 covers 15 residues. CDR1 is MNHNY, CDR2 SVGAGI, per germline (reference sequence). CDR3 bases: TGTGCCAGCAGTGAGACTAGCGGGGCCTACAATGAGCAGTTCTTC. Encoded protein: CASSETSGAYNEQFF.

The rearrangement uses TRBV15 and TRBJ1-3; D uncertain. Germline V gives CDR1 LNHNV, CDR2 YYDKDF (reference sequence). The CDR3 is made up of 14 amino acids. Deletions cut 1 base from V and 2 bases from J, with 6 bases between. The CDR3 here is CATSRGGAGNTIYF. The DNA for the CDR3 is TGTGCCACCAGCAGAGGAGGAGCTGGAAACACCATATATTTT.

The CDR3 nucleotides read TGTGCCAGTAATCCCAAGGCGGGGAGGGAAGAGACCCAGTACTTC. Its translation is CASNPKAGREETQYF. This chain joins TRBV19 and TRBJ2-5, with 7 bases fitting TRBD2. The CDR3 extends over 15 amino acids. The germline CDR1 and CDR2 sequences are LNHDA and SQIVND (reference sequence). Trimming removed 7 bases from V and 3 bases from J; junction bases left unmatched: 11.

CDR3 protein: CASTQGSSGRVNEQFF. The CDR3 DNA is TGTGCCAGCACCCAGGGGTCTAGCGGGAGAGTAAATGAGCAGTTCTTC. The chain uses TRBV7-9 and TRBJ2-1; 10 nucleotides line up with TRBD2. The CDR3 runs 16 residues. Germline V gene sequence: CDR1 SEHNR, CDR2 FQNEAQ (reference sequence). V gave up 7 bases and J gave up 7 bases; unmatched junction bases: 13.

The CDR3 DNA is TGTGCCAGCAGTCTCGGGGGTTTAAGTGTTCATGGCTACACCTTC. Translated: CASSLGGLSVHGYTF. The J gene is TRBJ1-2, the V gene TRBV25-1; D might be TRBD1 (5 bases). V lost 5 bases and J lost 6, with 19 bases in between. The CDR3 length is 15 residues. Germline V gene data show CDR1 as MGHDK and CDR2 as SYGVNS.

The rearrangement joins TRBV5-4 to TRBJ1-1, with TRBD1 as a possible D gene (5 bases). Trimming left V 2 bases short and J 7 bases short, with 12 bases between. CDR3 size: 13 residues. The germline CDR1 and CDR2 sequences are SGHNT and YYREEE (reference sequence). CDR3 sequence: CASSFREGLEAFF. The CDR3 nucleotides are TGTGCCAGCAGCTTCAGGGAAGGGCTTGAAGCTTTCTTT. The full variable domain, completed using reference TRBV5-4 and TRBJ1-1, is ETGVTQSPTHLIKTRGQQVTLRCSSQSGHNTVSWYQQALGQGPQFIFQYYREEENGRGNFPPRFSGLQFPNYSSELNVNALELDDSALYLCASSFREGLEAFFGQGTRLTVV.

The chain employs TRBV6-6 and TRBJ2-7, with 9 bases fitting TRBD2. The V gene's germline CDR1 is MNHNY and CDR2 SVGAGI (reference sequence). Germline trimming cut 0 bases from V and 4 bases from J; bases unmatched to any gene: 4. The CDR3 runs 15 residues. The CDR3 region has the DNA TGTGCCAGCAGTTACTCGCCTAGCGGGGATTACGAGCAGTACGTC. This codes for CASSYSPSGDYEQYV.

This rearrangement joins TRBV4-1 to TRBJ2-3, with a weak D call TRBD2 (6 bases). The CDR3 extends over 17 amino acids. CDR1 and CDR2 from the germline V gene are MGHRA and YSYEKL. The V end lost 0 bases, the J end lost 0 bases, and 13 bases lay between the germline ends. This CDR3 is CASSQDRGTFSTDTQYF. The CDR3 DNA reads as TGCGCCAGCAGCCAAGACCGTGGGACTTTTAGCACAGATACGCAGTATTTT.

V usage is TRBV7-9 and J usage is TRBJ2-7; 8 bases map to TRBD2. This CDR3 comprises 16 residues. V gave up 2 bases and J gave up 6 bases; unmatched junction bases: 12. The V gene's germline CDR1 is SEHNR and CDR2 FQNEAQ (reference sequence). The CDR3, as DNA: TGTGCCAGCAGCTTACTACAAGCGGGAGAAAGGGGCGAGCAGTACTTC. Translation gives CASSLLQAGERGEQYF.

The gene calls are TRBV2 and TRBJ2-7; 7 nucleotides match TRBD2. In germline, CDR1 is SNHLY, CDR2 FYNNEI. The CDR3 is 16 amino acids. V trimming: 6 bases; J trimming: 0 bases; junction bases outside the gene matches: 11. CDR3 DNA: TGTGCCAGCAGCTCCGAGACTAGCAGGAGCTCCTACGAGCAGTACTTC. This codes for CASSSETSRSSYEQYF.

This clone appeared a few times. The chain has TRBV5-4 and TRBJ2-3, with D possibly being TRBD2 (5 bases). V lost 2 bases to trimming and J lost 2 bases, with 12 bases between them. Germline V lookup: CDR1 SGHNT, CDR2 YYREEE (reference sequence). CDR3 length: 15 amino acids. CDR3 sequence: CASSFSSQITDTQYF. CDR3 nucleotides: TGTGCCAGCAGCTTTTCTAGCCAAATCACAGATACGCAGTATTTT.

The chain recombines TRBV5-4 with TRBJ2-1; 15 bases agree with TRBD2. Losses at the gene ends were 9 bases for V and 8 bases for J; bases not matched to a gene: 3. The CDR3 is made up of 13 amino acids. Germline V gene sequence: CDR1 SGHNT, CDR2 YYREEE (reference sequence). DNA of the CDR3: TGTGCCACGGGACTAGCGGGAGGAGATGAGCAGTTCTTC. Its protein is CATGLAGGDEQFF.

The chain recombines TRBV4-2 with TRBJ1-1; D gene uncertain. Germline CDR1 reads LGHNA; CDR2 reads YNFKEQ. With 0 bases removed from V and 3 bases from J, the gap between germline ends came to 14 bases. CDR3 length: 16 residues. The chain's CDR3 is CASSQDWRGRDTEAFF. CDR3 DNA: TGTGCCAGCAGCCAAGATTGGAGAGGGCGGGACACTGAAGCTTTCTTT.

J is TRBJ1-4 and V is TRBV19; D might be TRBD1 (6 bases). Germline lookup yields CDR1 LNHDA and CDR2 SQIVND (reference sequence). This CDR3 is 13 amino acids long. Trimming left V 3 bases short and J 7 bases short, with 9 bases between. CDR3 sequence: CASSMGHSEKLFF. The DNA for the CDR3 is TGTGCCAGTAGTATGGGACATAGTGAAAAACTGTTTTTT.